These 11 T cell receptor beta chains originate from one sample sequenced in a study of T-cell memory formation after mild COVID-19. TCRdb called the 5' RACE reads again in MiXCR, with one record for every CDR3 protein. The table records about 49,000 distinct CDR3 sequences, about 7.3% of them present only once. Sample: PBMCs or a T cell subset sorted from them (not recorded which). The receptors were gathered from a man in his late teens or twenties who had mild COVID-19 (a few samples of this study predate the infection). Cell type and time point are not known.

The chain links TRBV7-2 to TRBJ1-2; 7 bases match TRBD1. Trimming cost V 4 bases and J 8 bases; bases outside gene matches: 10. CDR1 and CDR2 from the germline V gene are SGHTA and FQGNSA. This CDR3 has 14 residues. The CDR3 sequence: CASSSGTDDWGYTF. The CDR3 DNA is TGTGCCAGCAGCTCCGGGACAGATGATTGGGGCTACACCTTC.

This clonotype was recorded many times. The gene calls are TRBV4-3 and TRBJ2-3; 13 bases are a match to TRBD2. CDR1 is LGHNA, CDR2 YSLEER, per germline. This CDR3 comprises 19 residues. V lost 2 bases to trimming and J lost 1 base; unmatched junction nucleotides: 9. CDR3 nucleotide sequence: TGCGCCAGCAGCCAAAATCCGCCGACTAGCGGGGGGCGCACAGATACGCAGTATTTT. Translating gives CASSQNPPTSGGRTDTQYF.

This chain connects TRBV7-9 to TRBJ1-6; 7 bases align to TRBD1. This CDR3 is 16 amino acids long. The V segment lost 5 bases and the J segment 0 bases; nucleotides outside the gene matches: 4. Germline assignment: CDR1 SEHNR and CDR2 FQNEAQ (reference sequence). The CDR3 DNA follows: TGTGCCAGCAGCCCCAGGGGGTCCTCCTATAATTCACCCCTCCACTTT. Residues: CASSPRGSSYNSPLHF.

This clonotype was counted between two and nine times. The CDR3 loop reads CASLPRGGVLAKNIQYF. DNA of the CDR3: TGTGCCAGCCTACCCAGGGGCGGGGTCCTCGCCAAAAACATTCAGTACTTC. This chain links TRBV5-6 with TRBJ2-4; either TRBD1 or TRBD2 may fit D (6 bases each). CDR1 and CDR2 (germline): SGHDT, YYEEEE. The CDR3 has 17 amino acids. V shed 7 bases and J shed 1 base, with 21 bases lying between them.

The chain couples TRBV12-3 or TRBV12-4 to TRBJ1-5, with D possibly TRBD1 on 6 matching bases. The CDR3 has 14 amino acids. Trimming removed 4 bases from V and 5 bases from J, with 12 bases in between. The DNA of the CDR3 is TGTGCCAGCAGTTATTTACAGGGCTATCAGCCCCAGCATTTT. It encodes CASSYLQGYQPQHF.

This chain uses TRBV18 with TRBJ1-1, with 7 bases that match TRBD1. The CDR3 is 14 amino acids. Germline values: CDR1 KGHSH, CDR2 LQKENI. Trimming took 6 bases from V and 8 from J; bases not matched to a gene: 12. In nucleotides, the CDR3 is TGTGCCAGCTCGACCGGGACAGCCTTTCTAGAAGCTTTCTTT. This codes for CASSTGTAFLEAFF.

The rearrangement links TRBV5-1 to TRBJ2-5, with 9 bases identical to TRBD2. There are 17 residues in the CDR3. In germline, CDR1 is SGHRS, CDR2 YFSETQ. V trimming: 0 bases; J trimming: 5 bases; junction bases outside the gene matches: 11. In DNA form, the CDR3 reads TGCGCCAGCAGCTTGGATTCGATGTCTAGCGGGGTTGAGACCCAGTACTTC. This codes for CASSLDSMSSGVETQYF.

The rearrangement uses TRBV28 and TRBJ2-7; no clear D gene. V was trimmed by 8 bases and J by 5 bases, leaving 13 bases between them. The CDR3 has 12 amino acids. Germline CDR1 and CDR2: MDHEN and SYDVKM. This CDR3 reads CASSWQSDEQYV. CDR3 DNA sequence: TGTGCCAGCTCGTGGCAGTCCGACGAGCAGTACGTC.

This clonotype was detected a few times. The chain carries TRBV11-2 and TRBJ1-4, with a possible D match to TRBD1 (5 bases). The CDR3 runs to 15 residues. Germline V gene data show CDR1 as SGHAT and CDR2 as FQNNGV. V gave up 3 bases and J gave up 10 bases, with 18 bases separating them. DNA for the CDR3: TGTGCCAGCAGCTTGGACCAGGGAGAGGGTGGAAAACTGTTTTTT. This codes for CASSLDQGEGGKLFF.

Here the CDR3 DNA reads TGTGCCAGCAGCCGGGACAGGGCTCCTTCACCCCTCCACTTT. As protein: CASSRDRAPSPLHF. The J gene is TRBJ1-6, the V gene TRBV7-2; TRBD1 agrees at 9 bases. This CDR3 has 14 amino acids. The germline CDR1 and CDR2 sequences are SGHTA and FQGNSA. Trimming cost V 5 bases and J 9 bases; bases outside gene matches: 5.

Only a few counts were recorded for this clonotype. The chain recombines TRBV4-3 with TRBJ2-1; 9 positions match TRBD1. The CDR3 has 15 residues. J gave up 5 bases and V 1 base, and 3 bases lay outside the gene matches. Germline-derived CDR1 and CDR2 are LGHNA and YSLEER. The CDR3 reads CASSQGWTGDNEQFF. The CDR3 region has the DNA TGCGCCAGCAGCCAAGGTTGGACAGGGGACAATGAGCAGTTCTTC.